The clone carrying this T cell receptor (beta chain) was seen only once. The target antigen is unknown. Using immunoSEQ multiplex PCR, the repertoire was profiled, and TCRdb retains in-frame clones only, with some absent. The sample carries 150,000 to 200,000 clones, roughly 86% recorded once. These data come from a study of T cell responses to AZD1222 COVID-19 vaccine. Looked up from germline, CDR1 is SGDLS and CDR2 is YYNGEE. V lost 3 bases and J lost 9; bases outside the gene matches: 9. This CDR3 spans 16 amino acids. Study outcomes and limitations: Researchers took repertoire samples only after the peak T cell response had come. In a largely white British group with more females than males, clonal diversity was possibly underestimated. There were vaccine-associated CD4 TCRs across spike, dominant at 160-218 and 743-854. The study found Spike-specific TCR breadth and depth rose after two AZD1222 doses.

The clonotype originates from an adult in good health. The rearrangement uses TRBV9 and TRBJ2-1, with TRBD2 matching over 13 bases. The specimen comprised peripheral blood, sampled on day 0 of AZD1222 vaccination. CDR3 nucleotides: TGTGCCAGCAGCGCCACTAGCGGGAGGGCCCTGGGTGAGCAGTTCTTC. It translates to CASSATSGRALGEQFF.